A single T cell receptor beta chain is shown here with its context. What it binds is not known. These data come from a study of cytotoxic CD8 clonotypes in ibrutinib-treated CLL. Study at large: The taking of response samples occurred after a median roughly twelve months of treatment, with a range of 6 to 36. Points from the study as a whole: Clonality (at baseline) was higher than in age-matched healthy donors and tracked circulating CD8+ T-cell counts. Rising at ibrutinib response, clonality subsequently fell back toward baseline at progression.

The data were produced by immunoSEQ multiplex PCR, yet TCRdb's version contains in-frame clones alone and is incomplete. The profile covers tens of thousands of clones, with roughly 49% appearing a single time and under 20% taken by the ten largest. V lost 7 bases, J lost 4 bases, and 9 bases stayed unmatched. The CDR3 has 13 residues. Germline loops: CDR1 SQVTM, CDR2 ANQGSEA. The origin of this receptor is a human donor with chronic lymphocytic leukemia. This material consisted of PBMCs, taken before ibrutinib treatment. The gene calls are TRBV29-1 and TRBJ1-2, with TRBD1 matching 7 bases. The CDR3 region is CSARQGDGYGYTF. The CDR3 region has the DNA TGCAGCGCCCGACAGGGAGACGGCTATGGCTACACCTTC.